This T cell receptor beta chain was found in a study of breast tumors, draining lymph nodes, adjacent tissues (dated by TCRdb to about 2016). For context, the study as a whole: The study compared TCR beta repertoires across tumor, adjacent nontumor tissue and axillary lymph nodes from breast cancer patients. In human breast cancer, the study set out to evaluate how tumor, surrounding tissue and draining lymph node repertoires relate to one another and whether T cells may move between these sites. Study-level results and caveats: The conclusion that tumor T cells originate in lymph nodes was presented as consistent with a hypothesis rather than as directly demonstrated. T-cell repertoire diversity in tumors was found to be lower than in lymph nodes but higher than in nontumor tissue, and preferential V and J gene usage was observed. The data were judged consistent with most tumor T cells deriving from the lymph node and then expanding within tumor tissue. Tumor and nontumor tissue repertoires were significantly more similar in luminal-like than in basal-like breast cancer.

The instrument given in TCRdb is Illumina HiSeq 2000. Multiplex PCR amplification was used to build the TCR beta chain libraries. High-throughput sequencing was used to analyze the amplified TCR beta chain products. TCRdb's own reprocessing of the public reads used fastp at Q25 and MiXCR and kept productive beta chains. Every CDR3 protein is listed once, alongside the most common genes and DNA of its rows. The table for this sample lists about 180,000 distinct CDR3 sequences; approximately 30% of them were counted only once. The top ten hold about 4.5% of the sample. This clonotype was seen a handful of times. The antigen this receptor binds is unknown. A read error is likely, as this CDR3 ends without the conserved phenylalanine or tryptophan. The limits of the CDR3 on the DNA are not certain, so only TCRdb's listed CDR3 is given. Based on the germline V gene, the CDR1 and CDR2 sequences are SGHDN and FVKESK. The CDR3 spans 8 residues, counting both ends.

Lymph node samples were obtained from the axillary draining lymph nodes of breast cancer patients. The clonotype comes from a female donor with breast cancer. Some clones in this sample may be carry-over from other donors' samples. This receptor chain uses TRBV14 and TRBJ2-6. Sequenced input: axillary lymph node tissue. CDR3 loop: CASSRRTS.